Detailed here is one TCR beta chain. The target antigen is unknown. This specimen belongs to a study of blood T cells in healthy people across ages. Study results and caveats: Naive and antigen-experienced cells were not separated, limiting conclusive comparison.

For every donor, a draw yielded 9.5 to 10 milliliters of peripheral blood. Each sample yielded at least 6 million isolated PBMCs. Combining a sample-barcoded 5' primer with a J-beta primer mix, a second PCR ran for 7 to 11 cycles. Through a template-switch adaptor with 12 random nucleotides, each cDNA molecule received a tag. TCRdb fed the 5' RACE reads into MiXCR, producing one record per CDR3 protein. The repertoire has 700,000 or so distinct CDR3 sequences, 40% to 50% of them found once; the top ten carry around 32%. V was clipped by 3 bases and J by 9 bases; unmatched bases: 5. The CDR3 has 14 residues. CDR1 is DFQATT and CDR2 is SNEGSKA in the germline V gene (reference sequence).

The clonotype was recovered from a man older than 75 in good health. Sequenced: blood. The chain uses TRBV20-1 and TRBJ1-6; 10 positions match TRBD1. The CDR3 DNA follows: TGCAGTGCTAGGCCGGGACAGGGGTCTTCACCCCTCCACTTT. Translating it yields CSARPGQGSSPLHF.